This T cell receptor (beta chain) was sequenced during a study of cytomegalovirus exposure and HLA in healthy donors. The assay was immunoSEQ multiplex PCR, and TCRdb's table has in-frame clones only and misses some. Among about 330,000 clones listed, around 87% were seen once. The length of the CDR3 is 15 residues. Germline-derived CDR1 and CDR2 are SGHAT and FQNNGV. The ends were cut back, 5 bases at V and 4 bases at J, with 17 bases in the middle. Concerning this clone: What it binds is unknown.

General study points: The dataset shows that most TCR sequences were rare, while some public TCRs occurred in many donors. CMV antigen specificity was confirmed in vitro for a few CMV-associated chains. Subsequent analysis found a tendency for first-cohort TCR clusters to co-occur within the 120 or so validation repertoires.

The gene calls are TRBV11-2 and TRBJ1-2; D unresolved. The sequencing input was PBMCs. The sequence derives from a woman in her 30s in good health and CMV-seropositive. The CDR3 region is CASSDTTGYSYGYTF. CDR3 bases: TGTGCCAGCAGCGACACGACGGGGTACAGCTATGGCTACACCTTC.